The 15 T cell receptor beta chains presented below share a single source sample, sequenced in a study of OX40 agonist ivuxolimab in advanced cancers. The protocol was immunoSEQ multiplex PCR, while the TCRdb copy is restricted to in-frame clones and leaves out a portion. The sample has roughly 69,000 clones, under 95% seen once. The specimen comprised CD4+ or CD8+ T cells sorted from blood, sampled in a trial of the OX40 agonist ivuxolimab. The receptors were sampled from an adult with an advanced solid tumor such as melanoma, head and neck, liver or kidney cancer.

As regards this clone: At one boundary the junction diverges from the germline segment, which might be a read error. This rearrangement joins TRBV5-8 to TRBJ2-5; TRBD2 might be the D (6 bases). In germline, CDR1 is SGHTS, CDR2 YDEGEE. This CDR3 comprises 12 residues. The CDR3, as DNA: TGTGCCAGCAGCTCGACCGGGACTCTGGCCAACTTC. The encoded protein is CASSSTGTLANF.

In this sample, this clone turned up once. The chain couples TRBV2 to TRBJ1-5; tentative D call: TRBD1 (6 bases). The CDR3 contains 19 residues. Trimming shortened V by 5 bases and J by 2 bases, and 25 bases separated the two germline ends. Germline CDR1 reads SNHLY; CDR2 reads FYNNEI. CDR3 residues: CASSYRRGHSSWGNQPQHF. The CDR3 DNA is TGTGCCAGCAGTTACCGCAGGGGCCACTCATCTTGGGGCAATCAGCCCCAGCATTTT.

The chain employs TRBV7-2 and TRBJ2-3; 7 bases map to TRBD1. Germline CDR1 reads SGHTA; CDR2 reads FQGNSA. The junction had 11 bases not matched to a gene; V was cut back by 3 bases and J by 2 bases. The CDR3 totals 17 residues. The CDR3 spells CASSFHRDSQNTDTQYF. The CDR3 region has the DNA TGTGCCAGCAGCTTCCATAGGGACAGTCAAAACACAGATACGCAGTATTTT.

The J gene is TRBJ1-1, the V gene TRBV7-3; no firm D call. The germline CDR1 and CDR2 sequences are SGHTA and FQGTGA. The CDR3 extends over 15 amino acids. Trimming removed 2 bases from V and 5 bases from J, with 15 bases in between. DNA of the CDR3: TGTGCCAGCAGCTTAGAAGTATCTCAGATGACTGAAGCTTTCTTT. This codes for CASSLEVSQMTEAFF.

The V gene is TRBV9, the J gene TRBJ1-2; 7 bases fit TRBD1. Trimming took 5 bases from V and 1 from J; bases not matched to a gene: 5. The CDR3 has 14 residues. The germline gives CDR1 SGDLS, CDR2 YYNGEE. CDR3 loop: CASSRGQLNYGYTF. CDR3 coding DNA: TGTGCCAGCAGTCGGGGACAGCTTAACTATGGCTACACCTTC.

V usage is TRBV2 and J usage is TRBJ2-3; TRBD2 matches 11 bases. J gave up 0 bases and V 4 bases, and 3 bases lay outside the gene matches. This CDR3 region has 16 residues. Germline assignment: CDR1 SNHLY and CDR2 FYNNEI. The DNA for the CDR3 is TGTGCCAGCAGTGGATGGACTAGCGGGAGCACAGATACGCAGTATTTT. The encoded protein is CASSGWTSGSTDTQYF.

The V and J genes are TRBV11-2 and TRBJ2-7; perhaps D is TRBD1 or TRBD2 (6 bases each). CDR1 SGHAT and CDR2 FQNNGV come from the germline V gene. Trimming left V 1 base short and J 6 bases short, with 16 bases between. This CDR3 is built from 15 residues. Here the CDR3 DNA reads TGTGCCAGCAGCTTAGCCCGGGGGCGAGGTTCCGAGCAGTACTTC. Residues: CASSLARGRGSEQYF.

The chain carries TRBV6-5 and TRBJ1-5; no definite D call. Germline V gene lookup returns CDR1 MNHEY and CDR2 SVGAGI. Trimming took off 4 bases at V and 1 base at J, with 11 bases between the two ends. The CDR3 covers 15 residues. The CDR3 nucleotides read TGTGCCAGCAGTTCCAAGGCTTGGAGCAATCAGCCCCAGCATTTT. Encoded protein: CASSSKAWSNQPQHF.

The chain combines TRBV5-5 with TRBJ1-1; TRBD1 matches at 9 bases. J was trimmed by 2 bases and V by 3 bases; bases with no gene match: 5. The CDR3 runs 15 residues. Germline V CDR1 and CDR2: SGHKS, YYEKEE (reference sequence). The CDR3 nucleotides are TGTGCCAGCAGCTACACAGGGGGCTTAAACACTGAAGCTTTCTTT. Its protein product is CASSYTGGLNTEAFF.

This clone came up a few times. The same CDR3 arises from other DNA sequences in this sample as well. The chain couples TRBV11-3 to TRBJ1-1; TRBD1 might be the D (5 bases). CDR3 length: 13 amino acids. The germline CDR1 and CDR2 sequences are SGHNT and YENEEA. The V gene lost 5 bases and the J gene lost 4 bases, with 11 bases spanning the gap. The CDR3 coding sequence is TGTGCCAGCAGCCTCCGGGGGGGCACTGAAGCTTTCTTT. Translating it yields CASSLRGGTEAFF.

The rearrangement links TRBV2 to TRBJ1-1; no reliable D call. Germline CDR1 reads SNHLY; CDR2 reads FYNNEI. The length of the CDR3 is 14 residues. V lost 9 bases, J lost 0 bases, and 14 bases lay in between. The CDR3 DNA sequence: TGTGCCAGTTCAGGTCTGAAAATGAACACTGAAGCTTTCTTT. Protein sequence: CASSGLKMNTEAFF.

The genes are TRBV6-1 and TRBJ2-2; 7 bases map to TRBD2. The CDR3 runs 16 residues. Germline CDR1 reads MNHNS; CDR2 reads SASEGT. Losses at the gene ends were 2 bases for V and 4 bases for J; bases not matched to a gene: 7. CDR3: CASSETQRGRTGELFF. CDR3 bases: TGTGCCAGCAGTGAAACCCAGCGGGGCCGCACCGGGGAGCTGTTTTTT.

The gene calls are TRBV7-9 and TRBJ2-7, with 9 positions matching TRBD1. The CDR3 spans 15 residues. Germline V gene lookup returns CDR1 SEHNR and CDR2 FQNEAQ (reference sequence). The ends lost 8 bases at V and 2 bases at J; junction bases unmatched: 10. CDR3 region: CASRLEGQGTYEQYF. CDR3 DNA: TGTGCCAGCCGCCTTGAGGGACAGGGTACCTACGAGCAGTACTTC.

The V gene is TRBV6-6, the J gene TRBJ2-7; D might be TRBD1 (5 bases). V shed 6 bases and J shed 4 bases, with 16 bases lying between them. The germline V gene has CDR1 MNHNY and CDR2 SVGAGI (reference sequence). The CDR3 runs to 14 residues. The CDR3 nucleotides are TGTGCCAGCAGCCGAGAACCGACAGTTTACGAGCAGTACTTC. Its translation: CASSREPTVYEQYF.

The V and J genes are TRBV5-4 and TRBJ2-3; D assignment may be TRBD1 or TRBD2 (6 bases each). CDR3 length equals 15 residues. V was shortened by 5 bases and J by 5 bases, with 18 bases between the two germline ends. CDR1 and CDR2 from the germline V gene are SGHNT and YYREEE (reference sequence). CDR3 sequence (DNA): TGTGCCAGCAGTTCGGGTGAGGGGGGAGAAGATACGCAGTATTTT. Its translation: CASSSGEGGEDTQYF.